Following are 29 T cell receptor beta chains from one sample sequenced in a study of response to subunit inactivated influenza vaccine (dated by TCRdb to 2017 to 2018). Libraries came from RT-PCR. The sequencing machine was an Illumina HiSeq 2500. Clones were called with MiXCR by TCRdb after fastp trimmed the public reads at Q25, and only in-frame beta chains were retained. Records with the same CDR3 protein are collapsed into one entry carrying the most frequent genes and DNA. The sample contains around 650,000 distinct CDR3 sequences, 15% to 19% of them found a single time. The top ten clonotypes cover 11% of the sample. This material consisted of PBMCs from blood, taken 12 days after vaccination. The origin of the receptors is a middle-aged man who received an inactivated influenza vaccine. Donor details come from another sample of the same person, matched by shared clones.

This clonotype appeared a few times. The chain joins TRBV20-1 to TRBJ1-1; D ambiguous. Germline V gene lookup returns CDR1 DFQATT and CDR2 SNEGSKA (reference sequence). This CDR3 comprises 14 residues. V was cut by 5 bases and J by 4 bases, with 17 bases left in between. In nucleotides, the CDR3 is TGCAGTGCTCGGGTCGGAGGCCCCAGCACTGAAGCTTTCTTT. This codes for CSARVGGPSTEAFF.

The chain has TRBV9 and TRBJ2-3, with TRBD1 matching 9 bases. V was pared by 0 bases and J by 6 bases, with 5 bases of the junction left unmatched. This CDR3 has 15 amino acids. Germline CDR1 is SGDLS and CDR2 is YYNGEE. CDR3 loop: CASSVETGGRDTQYF. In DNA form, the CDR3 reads TGTGCCAGCAGCGTAGAAACAGGGGGCCGGGATACGCAGTATTTT.

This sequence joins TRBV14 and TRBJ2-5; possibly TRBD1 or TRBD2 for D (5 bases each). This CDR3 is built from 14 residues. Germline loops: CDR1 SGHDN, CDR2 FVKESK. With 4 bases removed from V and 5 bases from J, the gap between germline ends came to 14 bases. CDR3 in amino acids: CASSPNRDPETQYF. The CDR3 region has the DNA TGTGCCAGCAGCCCGAATAGGGACCCGGAGACCCAGTACTTC. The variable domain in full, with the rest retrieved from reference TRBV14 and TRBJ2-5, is EAGVTQFPSHSVIEKGQTVTLRCDPISGHDNLYWYRRVMGKEIKFLLHFVKESKQDESGMPNNRFLAERTGGTYSTLKVQPAELEDSGVYFCASSPNRDPETQYFGPGTRLLVL.

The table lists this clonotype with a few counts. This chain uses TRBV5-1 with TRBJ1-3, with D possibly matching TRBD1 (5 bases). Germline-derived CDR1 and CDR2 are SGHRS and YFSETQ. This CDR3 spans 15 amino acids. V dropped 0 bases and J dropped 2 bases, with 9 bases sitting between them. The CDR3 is CASSLGQTTGNTIYF. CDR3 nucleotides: TGCGCCAGCAGCTTGGGACAGACTACTGGAAACACCATATATTTT.

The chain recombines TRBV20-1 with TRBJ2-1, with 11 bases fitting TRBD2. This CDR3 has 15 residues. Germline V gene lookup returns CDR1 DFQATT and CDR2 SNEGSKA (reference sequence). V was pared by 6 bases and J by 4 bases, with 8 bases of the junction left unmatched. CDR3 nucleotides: TGCAGTGCCAAGTTAGCGGGGGGGCCTTACAATGAGCAGTTCTTC. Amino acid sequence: CSAKLAGGPYNEQFF.

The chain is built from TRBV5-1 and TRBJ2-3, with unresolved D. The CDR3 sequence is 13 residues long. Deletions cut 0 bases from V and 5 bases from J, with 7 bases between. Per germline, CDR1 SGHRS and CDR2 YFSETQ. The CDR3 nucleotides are TGCGCCAGCAGCTTGGTCCAGGTAGATACGCAGTATTTT. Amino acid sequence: CASSLVQVDTQYF.

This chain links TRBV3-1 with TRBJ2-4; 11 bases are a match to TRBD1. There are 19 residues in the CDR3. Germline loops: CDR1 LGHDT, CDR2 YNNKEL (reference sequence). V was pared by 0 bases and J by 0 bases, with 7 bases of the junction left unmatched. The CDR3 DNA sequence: TGTGCCAGCAGCCAAGATTGGACAGGGGGCCTTCTAGCCAAAAACATTCAGTACTTC. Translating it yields CASSQDWTGGLLAKNIQYF.

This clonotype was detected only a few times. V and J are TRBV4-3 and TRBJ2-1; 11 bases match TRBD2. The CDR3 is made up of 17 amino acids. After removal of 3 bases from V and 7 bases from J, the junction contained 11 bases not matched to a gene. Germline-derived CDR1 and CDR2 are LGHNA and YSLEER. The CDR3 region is CASSHTSGRTSRNEQFF. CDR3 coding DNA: TGCGCCAGCAGCCACACTAGCGGGAGAACGTCAAGAAATGAGCAGTTCTTC.

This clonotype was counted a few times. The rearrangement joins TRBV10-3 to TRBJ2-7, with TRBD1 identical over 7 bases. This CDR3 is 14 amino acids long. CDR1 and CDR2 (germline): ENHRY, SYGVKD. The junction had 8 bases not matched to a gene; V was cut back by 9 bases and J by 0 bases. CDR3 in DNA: TGTGCCATTCAGACAGGGAAAAACTCCTACGAGCAGTACTTC. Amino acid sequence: CAIQTGKNSYEQYF.

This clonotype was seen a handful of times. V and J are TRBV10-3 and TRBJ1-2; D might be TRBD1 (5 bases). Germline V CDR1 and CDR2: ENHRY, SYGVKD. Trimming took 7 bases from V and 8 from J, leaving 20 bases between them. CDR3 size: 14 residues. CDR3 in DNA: TGTGCCATCACCGGGACGCCCGAGGGGACGGGCTACACCTTC. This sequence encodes CAITGTPEGTGYTF.

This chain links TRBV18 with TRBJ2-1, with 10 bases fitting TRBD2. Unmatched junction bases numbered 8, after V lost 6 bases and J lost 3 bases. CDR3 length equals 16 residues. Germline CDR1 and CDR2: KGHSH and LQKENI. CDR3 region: CASSLTLAGDYNEQFF. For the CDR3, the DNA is TGTGCCAGCTCCCTTACCCTAGCGGGAGACTACAATGAGCAGTTCTTC.

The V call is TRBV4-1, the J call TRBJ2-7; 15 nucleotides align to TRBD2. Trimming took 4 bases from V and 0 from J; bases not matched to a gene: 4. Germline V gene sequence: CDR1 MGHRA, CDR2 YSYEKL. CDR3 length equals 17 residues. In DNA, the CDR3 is TGCGCCAGCAGCCGAGGACTAGCGGGGGGGAGCTCCTACGAGCAGTACTTC. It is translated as CASSRGLAGGSSYEQYF.

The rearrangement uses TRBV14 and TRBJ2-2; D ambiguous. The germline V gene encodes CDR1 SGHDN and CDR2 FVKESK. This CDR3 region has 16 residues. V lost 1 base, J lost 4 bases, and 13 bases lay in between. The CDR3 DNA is TGTGCCAGCAGCCAAGTGGCTAGGTTCCGCACCGGGGAGCTGTTTTTT. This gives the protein CASSQVARFRTGELFF.

The chain's CDR3 is CASSLVAAGNQPQHF. The CDR3 region has the DNA TGTGCCAGCAGCTTAGTGGCCGCTGGGAATCAGCCCCAGCATTTT. The chain combines TRBV7-2 with TRBJ1-5; D remains unclear. Germline values: CDR1 SGHTA, CDR2 FQGNSA. This CDR3 has 15 residues. V lost 1 base to trimming and J lost 4 bases, with 11 bases between them. Together with reference TRBV7-2 and TRBJ1-5, the CDR3 gives the full variable domain: GAGVSQSPSNKVTEKGKDVELRCDPISGHTALYWYRQSLGQGLEFLIYFQGNSAPDKSGLPSDRFSAERTGGSVSTLTIQRTQQEDSAVYLCASSLVAAGNQPQHFGDGTRLSIL.

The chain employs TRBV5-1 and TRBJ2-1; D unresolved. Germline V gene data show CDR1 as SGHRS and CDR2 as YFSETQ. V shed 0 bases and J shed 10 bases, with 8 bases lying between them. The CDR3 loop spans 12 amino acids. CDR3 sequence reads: CASSLAQTEQFF. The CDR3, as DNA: TGCGCCAGCAGCTTGGCTCAGACCGAGCAGTTCTTC.

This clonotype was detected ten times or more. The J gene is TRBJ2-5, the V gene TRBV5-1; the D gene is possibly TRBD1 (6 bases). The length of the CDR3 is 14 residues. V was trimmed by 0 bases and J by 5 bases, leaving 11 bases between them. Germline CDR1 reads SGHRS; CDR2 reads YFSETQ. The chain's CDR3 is CASSLDAGEETQYF. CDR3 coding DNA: TGCGCCAGCAGCTTGGATGCAGGGGAGGAGACCCAGTACTTC.

CDR3 loop: CASSDIHRGNTEAFF. In DNA, the CDR3 is TGTGCCAGCAGTGACATCCACAGAGGGAACACTGAAGCTTTCTTT. The chain recombines TRBV6-1 with TRBJ1-1; the D is unclear. In germline, CDR1 is MNHNS, CDR2 SASEGT. The V and J ends lost 3 bases and 1 base respectively, with 12 bases between them. The CDR3 loop spans 15 amino acids.

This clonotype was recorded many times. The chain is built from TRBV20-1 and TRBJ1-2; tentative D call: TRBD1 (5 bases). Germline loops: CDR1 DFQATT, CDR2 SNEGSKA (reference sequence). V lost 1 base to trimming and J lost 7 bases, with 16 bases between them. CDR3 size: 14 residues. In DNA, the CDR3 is TGCAGTGCTAGAGGGCCCCAGACAGTAACTGGCTACACCTTC. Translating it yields CSARGPQTVTGYTF.

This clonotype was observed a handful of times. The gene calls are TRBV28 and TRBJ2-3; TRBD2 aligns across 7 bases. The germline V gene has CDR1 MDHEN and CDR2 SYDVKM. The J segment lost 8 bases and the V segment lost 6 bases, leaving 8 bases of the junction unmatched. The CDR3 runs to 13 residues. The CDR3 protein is CASRSGTLRTQYF. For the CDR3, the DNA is TGTGCCAGCAGAAGCGGGACCCTCCGTACGCAGTATTTT.

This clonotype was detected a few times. This chain's CDR3 is CASSFARGSYEQYF. As DNA, the CDR3 is TGTGCCAGCAGTTTTGCCAGGGGGTCCTACGAGCAGTACTTC. The V gene is TRBV12-3 or TRBV12-4, the J gene TRBJ2-7; TRBD1 matches 7 bases. J was trimmed by 1 base and V by 3 bases; bases with no gene match: 3. This CDR3 spans 14 amino acids.

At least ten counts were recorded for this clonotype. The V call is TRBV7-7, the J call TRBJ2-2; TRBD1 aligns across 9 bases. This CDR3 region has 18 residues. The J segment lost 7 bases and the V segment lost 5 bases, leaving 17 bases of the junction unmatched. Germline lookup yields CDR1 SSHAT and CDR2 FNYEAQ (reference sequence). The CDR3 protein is CASSPRIQGAGKGGELFF. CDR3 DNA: TGTGCCAGCAGCCCCCGGATACAGGGGGCGGGGAAAGGCGGGGAGCTGTTTTTT.

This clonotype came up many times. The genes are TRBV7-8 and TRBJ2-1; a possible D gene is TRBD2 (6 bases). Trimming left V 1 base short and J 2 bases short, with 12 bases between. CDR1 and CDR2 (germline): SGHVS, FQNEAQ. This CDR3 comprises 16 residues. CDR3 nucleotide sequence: TGTGCCAGCAGCTTAGAAGGGTGGGGGGCCTACAATGAGCAGTTCTTC. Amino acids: CASSLEGWGAYNEQFF.

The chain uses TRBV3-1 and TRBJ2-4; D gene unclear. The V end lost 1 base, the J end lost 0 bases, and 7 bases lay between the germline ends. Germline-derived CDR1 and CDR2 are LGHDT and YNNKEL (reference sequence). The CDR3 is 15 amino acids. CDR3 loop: CASSQGQIAKNIQYF. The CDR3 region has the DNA TGTGCCAGCAGCCAAGGGCAGATAGCCAAAAACATTCAGTACTTC.

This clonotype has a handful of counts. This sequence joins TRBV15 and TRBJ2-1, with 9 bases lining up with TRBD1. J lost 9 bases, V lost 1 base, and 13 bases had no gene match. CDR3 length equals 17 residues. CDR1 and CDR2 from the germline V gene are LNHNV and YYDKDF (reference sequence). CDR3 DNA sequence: TGTGCCACCAGCAGAGGGGGAGCCGGGACAGGGTTCGTTGAGCAGTTCTTC. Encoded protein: CATSRGGAGTGFVEQFF.

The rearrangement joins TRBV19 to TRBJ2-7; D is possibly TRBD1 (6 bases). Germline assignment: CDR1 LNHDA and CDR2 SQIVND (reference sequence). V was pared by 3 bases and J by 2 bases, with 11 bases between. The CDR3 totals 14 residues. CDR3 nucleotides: TGTGCCAGTAGTATGGACAGCCGAACCTACGAGCAGTACTTC. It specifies CASSMDSRTYEQYF.

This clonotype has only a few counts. The CDR3 loop reads CASSQREGRTGELFF. In DNA, the CDR3 is TGTGCCAGCAGCCAACGGGAGGGGCGCACCGGGGAGCTGTTTTTT. The chain carries TRBV4-2 and TRBJ2-2; 8 nucleotides agree with TRBD2. The CDR3 is made up of 15 amino acids. V dropped 2 bases and J dropped 4; count of bases not matched to a gene: 3. The germline V gene has CDR1 LGHNA and CDR2 YNFKEQ.

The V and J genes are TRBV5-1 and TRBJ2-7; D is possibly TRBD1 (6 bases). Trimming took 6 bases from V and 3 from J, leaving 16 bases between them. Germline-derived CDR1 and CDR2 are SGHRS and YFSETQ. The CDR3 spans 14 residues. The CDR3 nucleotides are TGCGCCAGCAACGAAATACAGGGCGGCTACGAGCAGTACTTC. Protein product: CASNEIQGGYEQYF. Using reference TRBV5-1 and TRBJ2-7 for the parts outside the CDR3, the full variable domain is KAGVTQTPRYLIKTRGQQVTLSCSPISGHRSVSWYQQTPGQGLQFLFEYFSETQRNKGNFPGRFSGRQFSNSRSEMNVSTLELGDSALYLCASNEIQGGYEQYFGPGTRLTVT.

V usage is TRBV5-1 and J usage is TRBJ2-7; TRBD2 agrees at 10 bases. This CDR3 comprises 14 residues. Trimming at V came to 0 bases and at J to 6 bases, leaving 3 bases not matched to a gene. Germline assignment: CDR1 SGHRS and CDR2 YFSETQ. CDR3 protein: CASSLAASGGEQYF. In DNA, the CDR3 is TGCGCCAGCAGCTTGGCCGCTAGCGGGGGCGAGCAGTACTTC.

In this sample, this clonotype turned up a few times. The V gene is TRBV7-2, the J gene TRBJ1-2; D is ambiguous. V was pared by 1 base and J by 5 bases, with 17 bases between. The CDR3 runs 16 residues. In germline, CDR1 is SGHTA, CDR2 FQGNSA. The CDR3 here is CASSLDDGWMGYGYTF. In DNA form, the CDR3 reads TGTGCCAGCAGCTTAGACGACGGGTGGATGGGTTATGGCTACACCTTC.